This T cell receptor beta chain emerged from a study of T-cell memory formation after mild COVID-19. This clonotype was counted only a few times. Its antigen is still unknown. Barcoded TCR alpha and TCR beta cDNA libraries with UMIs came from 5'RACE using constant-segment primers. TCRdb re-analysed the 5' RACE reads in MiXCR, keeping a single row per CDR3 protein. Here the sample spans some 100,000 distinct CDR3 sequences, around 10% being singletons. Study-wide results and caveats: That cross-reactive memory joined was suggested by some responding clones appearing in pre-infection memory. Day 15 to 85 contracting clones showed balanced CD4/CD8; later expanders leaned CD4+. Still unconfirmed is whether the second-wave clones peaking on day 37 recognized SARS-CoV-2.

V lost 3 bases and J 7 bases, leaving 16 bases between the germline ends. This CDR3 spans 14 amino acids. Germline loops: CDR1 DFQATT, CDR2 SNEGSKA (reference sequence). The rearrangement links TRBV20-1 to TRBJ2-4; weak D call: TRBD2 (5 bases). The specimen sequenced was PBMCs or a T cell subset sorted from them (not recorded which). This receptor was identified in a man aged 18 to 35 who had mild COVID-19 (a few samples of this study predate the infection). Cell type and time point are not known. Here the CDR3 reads CSASPGSPNNIQYF. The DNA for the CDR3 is TGCAGTGCTAGCCCGGGGTCCCCTAACAACATTCAGTACTTC.